This TCR beta chain was sequenced for a study of beta chain features in type 1 diabetes (dated by TCRdb to between 2017 and 2018). Concerning the study at large: Mean age, gender distribution, total cell number and subset yield were not different between patients and healthy donors. A total of roughly 110 million sorted cells were examined across all samples, and the number of cells per subset was strongly correlated with RNA yield. The study compared the TCRB repertoires of sorted circulating CD4+ T cell subsets in recently diagnosed type 1 diabetes patients with those in matched healthy donors. Regulatory and stem cell-like memory subsets were isolated from only 8 patients and roughly eight healthy donors, whereas naive and central memory subsets came from all 28 donors.

With respect to this clone: Its antigen specificity is not known. Base qualities are missing; no much larger clone stands one base away.

The High Capacity cDNA Reverse Transcription Kit was used to reverse transcribe all of the isolated RNA, meaning that expressed TCRB transcripts were what got sequenced. Naive, central memory and regulatory T cell samples underwent deep immunoSEQ sequencing, averaging about 3.57 million total reads per sample. Sorted cells were lysed in RLT buffer and RNA was extracted with DNase-treated RNeasy Micro or Mini kits, depending on cell number. To prevent cross-contamination, each cell subset was processed individually, whereas patient and healthy donor samples were processed jointly. The immunoSEQ multiplex PCR was used to amplify TCRB sequences from cDNA, generating 87-bp fragments that spanned the CDR3 region. Amplicons were sequenced on the Illumina HiSeq platform. Under the source paper's analysis protocol: Synthetic template baselines were used to correct PCR bias computationally, reads within Hamming distance 2 were collapsed, and singletons that could not be merged were discarded. By aligning reads against IMGT, V, D and J genes, CDR3 length, and insertions or deletions at six rearrangement sites were assigned. Within each subset, clonotype counts were normalized to sorted cell number, after which true diversity and Gini coefficients were computed with the tcR R package. Repertoire sharing was quantified using the overlap coefficient calculated on TCRB nucleotide sequences. Out-of-frame TCRB sequences from naive cells were analyzed to stand in for the pre-selection repertoire. TCRdb obtained this table from immuneACCESS and retained in-frame rearrangements with V and J assigned. These tables miss some clones; where compared with another copy, unresolved V genes account for less than half of the shortfall, and the remainder is unexplained. That table furnishes V, J and clone size, whereas the DNA furnished D and trimming. Recorded for this sample are hundreds of thousands of clones; 10% to 15% of them occurred a single time. The ten largest clones add up to approximately 0.015% of the sample.

Measured from the cysteine to the phenylalanine, the CDR3 is 14 residues long. Only CDR3 DNA remains: 42 bases, in frame from the first base. V loses 2 bases of germline sequence and J loses 2 bases, and the interval between the two ends is 9 bases. The germline V gene (reference sequence) gives CDR1 as SEHNR and CDR2 as FQNEAQ. Overall study results and their limits: Naive, central memory and regulatory TCRB repertoires appeared to be more alike among patients than among healthy donors. Because cDNA was sequenced instead of genomic DNA, highly expressing activated cells could be over-represented, though the groups showed no difference in activation or CD3 levels. Because the HLA sub-analyses included only small numbers of individuals, any influence of HLA type on TCRB rearrangement was left unresolved. A moderate but significant shortening of TCRB CDR3 length was observed in type 1 diabetes patients in all four CD4+ subsets. Fewer insertions and more nucleotide deletions at VDJ recombination sites were observed in patients with type 1 diabetes, implying thymic rearrangement abnormalities. Shorter templates might have been favored by PCR, but patient and control samples were amplified and corrected together, so both groups would have been affected equally by any skew.

From each donor, a single peripheral blood sample of about 100 mL on average was drawn into heparinised tubes. A BD FACSAria II and a panel including CD45RO, CCR7, CD25, CD127, CD95 and CD27 were used to sort naive, central memory, regulatory and stem cell-like memory CD4+ T cells. Every sorted population had a purity above 95%. Right away, PBMCs were isolated by Lymphoprep density gradient centrifugation and were stained directly, with no culture step. Samples were stained and sorted in pairs, with one healthy donor and one patient per experiment, so that batch effects were minimized. The sequence links TRBV7-9 to TRBJ1-1; no confident D gene assignment can be made. The origin of this receptor is a man between 18 and 35 years old in good health. The sequencing input was naive CD4+ T cells from blood. The cell subset or site tag for this specimen amounts to: true naive CD4+ T cells. The CDR3 region reads CASSLHFSNTEAFF. The nucleotide sequence reads TGTGCCAGCAGCTTACACTTTAGTAACACTGAAGCTTTCTTT.